Sequencing of this TCR beta chain was carried out in a study of blood T cells in healthy people across ages. Sample-barcoded 5' priming and a J-beta primer mix drove a second PCR of roughly 7 to 11 cycles. TCRdb processed the 5' RACE reads anew with MiXCR; each CDR3 protein has one entry. Of hundreds of thousands of distinct CDR3 sequences in the sample, under 45% were seen once. Sequencing was done on a sample of blood. The receptor comes from a man aged 60 to 75 in good health.

The CDR3 loop is CASSQDLPRDTQYF. The CDR3 DNA reads TGCGCCAGCAGCCAAGACCTTCCTAGGGATACGCAGTATTTT. The chain joins TRBV4-3 to TRBJ2-3, with unresolved D. CDR3 length: 14 residues. CDR1 is LGHNA and CDR2 is YSLEER in the germline V gene. The V end was cut by 0 bases, the J end by 6 bases, with 10 bases between.